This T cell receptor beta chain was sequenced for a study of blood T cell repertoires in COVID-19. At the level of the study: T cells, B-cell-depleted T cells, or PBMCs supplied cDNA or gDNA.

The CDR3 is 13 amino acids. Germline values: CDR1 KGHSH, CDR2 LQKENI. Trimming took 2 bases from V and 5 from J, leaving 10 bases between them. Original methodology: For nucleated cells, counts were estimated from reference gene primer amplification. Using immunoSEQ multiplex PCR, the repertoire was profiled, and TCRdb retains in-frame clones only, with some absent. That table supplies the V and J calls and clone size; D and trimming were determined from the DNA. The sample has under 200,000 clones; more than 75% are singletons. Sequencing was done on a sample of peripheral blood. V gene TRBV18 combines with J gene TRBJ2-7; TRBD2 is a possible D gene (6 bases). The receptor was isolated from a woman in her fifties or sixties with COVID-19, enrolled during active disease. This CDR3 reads CASSPAGIDEQYV. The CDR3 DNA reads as TGTGCCAGCTCACCAGCGGGAATCGACGAGCAGTACGTC.